What follows are 17 T cell receptor beta chains derived from one specimen sequenced in a study of CD8+CD57+ T cells in acquired aplastic anemia (dated by TCRdb to 2016 to 2019). Expansion of CD8+CD57+ cells had been shown by flow cytometry in the patients chosen for sequencing. Sequenced using an Illumina HiSeq 2000. Profiling of TCR beta VDJ combinations and CDR3 sequences used genomic DNA as the template. TCRdb's own reprocessing of the public reads used fastp at Q25 and MiXCR and kept productive beta chains. Each entry is one CDR3 protein sequence, shown with its most common DNA and genes. This sample is represented by 150,000 to 200,000 distinct CDR3 sequences; roughly 48% of them were singletons. The ten top clones hold roughly 1.2% of the sample. Material: sorted CD4+, CD8+, or CD8+CD57+ T cells (not recorded which) from PBMCs. The receptors shown here come from a human donor with aplastic anemia.

The table lists this clonotype with a count of one. The CDR3 protein is CASSEASRTRTVRLYGYTF. CDR3 in DNA: TGTGCCAGCAGTGAAGCGTCCCGTACCCGGACAGTGCGCCTCTATGGCTACACCTTC. The J gene is TRBJ1-2, the V gene TRBV6-1, with D maybe TRBD1 (6 bases). This CDR3 contains 19 residues. The germline V gene encodes CDR1 MNHNS and CDR2 SASEGT. V lost 0 bases to trimming and J lost 4 bases, with 24 bases between them.

In its sample, this clonotype was seen many times. The V call is TRBV12-3 or TRBV12-4, the J call TRBJ1-1; TRBD1 matches 7 bases. This CDR3 comprises 15 residues. V trimming: 5 bases; J trimming: 0 bases; junction bases outside the gene matches: 6. The CDR3 sequence is CASSPTGYMNTEAFF. The CDR3 coding sequence is TGTGCCAGCAGTCCGACAGGGTACATGAACACTGAAGCTTTCTTT.

The chain uses TRBV11-2 and TRBJ2-3; D uncertain. V lost 5 bases and J 2 bases, leaving 11 bases between the germline ends. Germline loops: CDR1 SGHAT, CDR2 FQNNGV. The CDR3 has 14 amino acids. The CDR3 region is CASSPPAHTDTQYF. CDR3 bases: TGTGCCAGCAGCCCACCCGCCCACACAGATACGCAGTATTTT.

This clonotype has a count of ten or more. CDR3 sequence (DNA): TGTGCCACCAGTGATTTTCTAGCGGGGGGCCCAAATGAGCAGTTCTTC. Amino acid sequence: CATSDFLAGGPNEQFF. V gene TRBV24-1 combines with J gene TRBJ2-1, with 11 bases identical to TRBD2. Trimming cost V 1 base and J 7 bases; bases outside gene matches: 5. The CDR3 sequence is 16 residues long. CDR1 is KGHDR and CDR2 is SFDVKD in the germline V gene.

This rearrangement joins TRBV20-1 to TRBJ2-7; a weak D match, TRBD2 (5 bases). This CDR3 comprises 12 residues. The V gene's germline CDR1 is DFQATT and CDR2 SNEGSKA (reference sequence). The germline V and J ends were trimmed by 3 bases and 2 bases, with 8 bases remaining between them. In DNA form, the CDR3 reads TGCAGTGCTAGCGGGGAACCCTACGAGCAGTACTTC. Translation: CSASGEPYEQYF.

This clonotype was counted many times. The V call is TRBV9, the J call TRBJ2-1; D is perhaps TRBD2 (6 bases). Germline assignment: CDR1 SGDLS and CDR2 YYNGEE. This CDR3 contains 16 residues. V was clipped by 3 bases and J by 2 bases, with 15 bases between them. The CDR3 DNA sequence: TGTGCCAGCAGCGGCCAGCTAGCGAACCCCTACAATGAGCAGTTCTTC. Its translation: CASSGQLANPYNEQFF.

With regard to this clonotype: Since a much larger clone is just one base distant, this may be a read error. The chain couples TRBV5-6 to TRBJ2-5; perhaps TRBD2 as D (7 bases). This CDR3 is built from 15 residues. Germline CDR1 SGHDT, CDR2 YYEEEE. CDR3 amino acids: CAREGGGRWGETRYF. CDR3 coding DNA: TGTGCCAGAGAAGGCGGGGGCCGCTGGGGGGAGACCCGGTACTTC.

CDR3 coding DNA: TGTGCCAGCAGCGCAACTGGGGAGTCTAACTATGGCTACACCTTC. Its translation: CASSATGESNYGYTF. The chain links TRBV7-3 to TRBJ1-2; D call uncertain. Trimming removed 5 bases at V and 0 bases at J, with 13 bases between. CDR3 length: 15 amino acids. The germline V gene has CDR1 SGHTA and CDR2 FQGTGA.

This sequence joins TRBV10-3 and TRBJ2-7, with D perhaps TRBD2 (7 bases). From germline, CDR1 is ENHRY and CDR2 SYGVKD. The CDR3 consists of 12 residues. The V end was cut by 8 bases, the J end by 3 bases, with 11 bases between. This CDR3 is CAIGGGYYEQYF. As DNA, the CDR3 is TGTGCCATCGGCGGGGGCTACTACGAGCAGTACTTC.

This clonotype has ten or more counts. The rearrangement links TRBV25-1 to TRBJ1-2; TRBD1 agrees at 9 bases. This CDR3 region has 13 residues. V lost 8 bases and J lost 2; bases outside the gene matches: 3. CDR1 is MGHDK and CDR2 is SYGVNS in the germline V gene. The CDR3 protein is CASSGTGNYGYTF. CDR3 sequence (DNA): TGTGCCAGCTCAGGGACAGGGAACTATGGCTACACCTTC.

This clonotype was counted between two and nine times. The chain has TRBV7-8 and TRBJ2-7; 7 bases fit TRBD2. Germline V gene data show CDR1 as SGHVS and CDR2 as FQNEAQ. The CDR3 runs to 16 residues. The trim removed 6 bases at V and 0 bases at J, leaving 11 bases unmatched. This CDR3 reads CASSPTRGIHSYEQYF. CDR3 DNA sequence: TGTGCCAGCAGTCCTACGCGGGGGATCCACTCCTACGAGCAGTACTTC.

This clonotype has just one count. A much larger clonotype is one base distant, so this may be a read error. The chain recombines TRBV5-1 with TRBJ1-4; perhaps TRBD1 as D (5 bases). CDR1 is SGHRS, CDR2 YFSETQ, per germline. The CDR3 contains 15 residues. CDR3 sequence: CASSLDPLGLEELFF. CDR3 coding DNA: TGCGCCAGCAGCTTGGATCCGCTGGGGCTTGAAGAACTGTTTTTT.

This clonotype was recorded once. Lacking the conserved final phenylalanine or tryptophan, this CDR3 likely reflects a read error. The gene calls are TRBV6-1 and TRBJ1-6; the D gene is possibly TRBD1 (6 bases). This CDR3 has 14 residues. Trimming removed 6 bases at V and 5 bases at J, with 11 bases between. Per the germline V gene, CDR1 is MNHNS and CDR2 is SASEGT. In DNA, the CDR3 is TGTGCCAGCAGAAGACAGGTGAATAATTCACCCCTCCACCTT. As protein: CASRRQVNNSPLHL.

Notes on this clonotype: A read error may be the cause here, since a much bigger clone is one base away. A read error is likely, as this CDR3 ends without the conserved phenylalanine or tryptophan. The chain is built from TRBV5-1 and TRBJ2-1; 9 bases fit TRBD1. The CDR3 is 16 residues long. Germline CDR1 SGHRS, CDR2 YFSETQ. The trim removed 0 bases at V and 2 bases at J, leaving 3 bases unmatched. The CDR3 here is CASSLEGQGAYNEQFL. The CDR3 nucleotides read TGCGCCAGCAGCTTGGAGGGACAGGGTGCCTACAATGAGCAGTTCCTC.

This clonotype was detected ten times or more. This chain links TRBV11-2 with TRBJ1-1, with TRBD1 matching 8 bases. V gave up 1 base and J gave up 4 bases; unmatched junction bases: 2. Germline V gene lookup returns CDR1 SGHAT and CDR2 FQNNGV. This CDR3 is 14 amino acids long. The DNA of the CDR3 is TGTGCCAGCAGCTTAGCAGGGGGCAGCACTGAAGCTTTCTTT. Its translation: CASSLAGGSTEAFF.

This chain links TRBV6-1 with TRBJ1-5; 10 bases agree with TRBD1. Germline values: CDR1 MNHNS, CDR2 SASEGT. CDR3 length equals 17 residues. Germline trimming cut 4 bases from V and 0 bases from J; bases unmatched to any gene: 6. CDR3 amino acids: CASSVGTGVYSNQPQHF. The CDR3 DNA follows: TGTGCCAGCAGTGTCGGGACAGGGGTGTATAGCAATCAGCCCCAGCATTTT.

This clonotype occurred many times. The gene calls are TRBV12-3 or TRBV12-4 and TRBJ2-5; 10 nucleotides match TRBD2. Trimming took 5 bases from V and 2 from J; bases not matched to a gene: 8. The CDR3 runs 16 residues. The CDR3 DNA is TGTGCCAGCAGTGATAGGCTAGCGGGGGATCAAGAGACCCAGTACTTC. Translating gives CASSDRLAGDQETQYF.